The clone carrying this T cell receptor (beta chain) was observed many times. Its antigen is currently unknown. RNA transcripts gave rise to amplified TCR beta CDR3 regions. HTBI primers were used for first-round RT-PCR of the TCR CDR3. In TCRdb, the multiplex PCR reads were re-called with MiXCR into one record per CDR3 protein. The sample carries around 350,000 distinct CDR3 sequences, over 15% recorded once. The entry originates in a study of T cells in Graves' hyperthyroidism and ophthalmopathy. Findings and caveats of the study: A model using 13 V-J features told ophthalmopathy apart from stable hyperthyroidism.

Germline CDR1 is MNHNS and CDR2 is SASEGT. V gave up 5 bases and J gave up 4 bases; unmatched junction bases: 3. This CDR3 is built from 14 residues. The sequenced sample consisted of blood. The sequence came from a woman under 30 with Graves' hyperthyroidism. The chain uses TRBV6-1 and TRBJ1-2, with 11 bases matching TRBD1. The CDR3 coding sequence is TGTGCCAGCAGTAAGGGACAGGGGGTCTATGGCTACACCTTC. Encoded protein: CASSKGQGVYGYTF.